The next 7 T cell receptor beta chains were all read from a single sample in a study of T cells in women clearing cervical HPV infection. TCRdb's table, derived via immunoSEQ multiplex PCR, lists solely in-frame clones and lacks some. This sample contains 30,000 to 45,000 clones. Sequenced sample: blood buffy coat. These TCRs come from a woman between 18 and 70 years old with a cervical HPV16 infection that either progressed to CIN3+ or cleared (not recorded which).

As regards this clone: Coverage ceases 3 residues before the CDR3 finishes, and the germline J gene fills in the end. The chain links TRBV20-1 to TRBJ2-2; 14 bases map to TRBD2. Losses at the gene ends were 6 bases for V and 3 bases for J; bases not matched to a gene: 3. The germline CDR1 and CDR2 sequences are DFQATT and SNEGSKA (reference sequence). CDR3 length: 15 amino acids. CDR3 DNA (partial): TGCAGTGCCGGACTAGCGGGGGGCTACACCGGGGAG. Amino acids: CSAGLAGGYTGE. The full CDR3 protein is CSAGLAGGYTGELFF.

Note on this clone: The sequenced fragment ends 3 residues before the CDR3 boundary, so the rest is inferred from the germline J gene. The sample carries other DNA sequences with the same CDR3. The J gene is TRBJ1-3, the V gene TRBV7-9; 9 bases map to TRBD1. CDR1 and CDR2 (germline): SEHNR, FQNEAQ (reference sequence). This CDR3 contains 15 residues. With V trimmed by 3 bases and J by 0 bases, 0 bases remained unmatched. The CDR3 is CASSLGQGSGNTIYF. CDR3 bases read: TGTGCCAGCAGCTTGGGACAGGGCTCTGGAAACACC. Full variable domain (rest looked up from reference TRBV7-9 and TRBJ1-3): DTGVSQNPRHKITKRGQNVTFRCDPISEHNRLYWYRQTLGQGPEFLTYFQNEAQLEKSRLLSDRFSAERPKGSFSTLEIQRTEQGDSAMYLCASSLGQGSGNTIYFGEGSWLTVV.

Notes on this clone: The missing CDR3 end, 3 residues past where the read stops, is filled in from the germline J gene. The rearrangement links TRBV3-1 (or the pseudogene TRBV3-2) to TRBJ2-5; TRBD2 is a possible D gene (6 bases). The germline V gene has CDR1 LGHDT and CDR2 YNNKEL (reference sequence). The CDR3 covers 14 residues. The sequenced part of the CDR3 DNA is TGTGCCAGCAGCCAAGGGCAGTATGGGACTACC. It is translated as CASSQGQYGTT. The whole CDR3 is CASSQGQYGTTQYF.

The CDR3 loop reads CASTPEFQGDEQYF. The sequenced CDR3 bases are TGTGCCAGCACTCCTGAATTTCAGGGGGACGAG. The V and J genes are TRBV28 and TRBJ2-7; TRBD1 matches 7 bases. The read terminates 3 residues before the CDR3 end, so the remaining end is supplied by the germline J gene. J gave up 5 bases and V 7 bases, and 11 bases lay outside the gene matches. This CDR3 contains 14 residues. Looked up from germline, CDR1 is MDHEN and CDR2 is SYDVKM.

Of note for this clone: The CDR3 is cut off 3 residues early in the read; its end comes from the germline J gene. J is TRBJ2-7 and V is TRBV4-2, with TRBD1 as a possible D gene (6 bases). Trimming stripped 1 base from V and 3 bases from J, with 13 bases between. Looked up from germline, CDR1 is LGHNA and CDR2 is YNFKEQ. CDR3 length: 15 residues. The part of the CDR3 DNA that was read is TGTGCCAGCAGCCAAGGGTCGGACAGTTACTACGAG. This sequence encodes CASSQGSDSYYE. The entire CDR3 protein is CASSQGSDSYYEQYF.

Comment on this clone: The CDR3 end falls 3 residues outside the read, so it is completed with the germline J gene. The rearrangement joins TRBV6-4 to TRBJ2-1, with D possibly TRBD2 on 6 matching bases. Trimming took off 4 bases at V and 7 bases at J, with 11 bases between the two ends. Per the germline V gene, CDR1 is MRHNA and CDR2 is SNTAGT. The CDR3 covers 13 residues. The CDR3: CASSALGGNEQFF. The DNA read from the CDR3 is TGTGCCAGCAGTGCTCTTGGGGGGAATGAG.

About this clone: The read comes to an end 3 residues before the CDR3 does, leaving the germline J gene to fill in the end. The chain combines TRBV18 with TRBJ2-3, with 7 bases fitting TRBD2. Germline CDR1 and CDR2: KGHSH and LQKENI. The CDR3 is 16 amino acids. The DNA read from the CDR3 is TGTGCCAGCTCACCCACGGGGAGGGATAGCAATCAGCCG. The encoded protein is CASSPTGRDSNQP. The whole CDR3 region reads CASSPTGRDSNQPQYF.